Listed here are 15 T cell receptor beta chains from one sample, sequenced in a study of kidney transplant recipient with SARS-CoV-2 infection. Using its own MiXCR run on the reads, TCRdb lists one record per CDR3 protein. In the table there are approximately 240,000 distinct CDR3 sequences, 29% of which are singletons. The starting material was a blood sample, obtained at baseline and on day 111 from a kidney transplant recipient. Receptor source: a male patient aged 25 to 39 who had COVID-19 and was a kidney transplant recipient. A subset of T cells may come from the graft donor.

This clonotype was seen a handful of times. The rearrangement joins TRBV5-1 to TRBJ2-6, with TRBD1 matching over 9 bases. From germline, CDR1 is SGHRS and CDR2 YFSETQ. Germline trimming cut 4 bases from V and 0 bases from J; bases unmatched to any gene: 8. This CDR3 region has 18 residues. The CDR3 coding sequence is TGCGCCAGCAGCACACAGGGGGCAAATCCCTCTGGGGCCAACGTCCTGACTTTC. It specifies CASSTQGANPSGANVLTF. The variable domain in full, with the rest retrieved from reference TRBV5-1 and TRBJ2-6, is KAGVTQTPRYLIKTRGQQVTLSCSPISGHRSVSWYQQTPGQGLQFLFEYFSETQRNKGNFPGRFSGRQFSNSRSEMNVSTLELGDSALYLCASSTQGANPSGANVLTFGAGSRLTVL.

Details on this clonotype: This may arise from a read error, as a much more abundant clone is one base away. The V call is TRBV3-1, the J call TRBJ2-5, with D unclear. CDR3 length equals 17 residues. Germline V gene data show CDR1 as LGHDT and CDR2 as YNNKEL (reference sequence). The V and J ends lost 5 bases and 5 bases respectively, with 24 bases between them. CDR3 amino acids: CASSVRYPISFSETQYF. The CDR3 DNA reads TGTGCCAGCAGCGTCCGTTATCCCATTTCTTTCTCTGAGACCCAGTACTTC.

As for this clonotype: A much larger clone differs by one base, so this may be a read error. The chain is built from TRBV30 and TRBJ1-1; D is undetermined. The CDR3 has 14 residues. Trimming left V 2 bases short and J 6 bases short, with 16 bases between. In germline, CDR1 is GTSNPN, CDR2 SVGIG (reference sequence). In nucleotides, the CDR3 is TGTGCCTGGAGTTGGAGGTCCAGCGTACCTGAAGCTTTCTTT. As protein: CAWSWRSSVPEAFF.

On this clonotype: One base away lies a much larger clone, so this may be a sequencing read error. The DNA for the CDR3 is TGTGCCAGCGCTAACACCGGGGAGCTGTTTTTT. Translating gives CASANTGELFF. The V and J genes are TRBV27 and TRBJ2-2; D is ambiguous. Germline-derived CDR1 and CDR2 are MNHEY and SMNVEV (reference sequence). V was shortened by 8 bases and J by 2 bases, with 3 bases between the two germline ends. The CDR3 extends over 11 amino acids.

The gene calls are TRBV16 and TRBJ1-2; D gene uncertain. Germline CDR1 is KGHSY and CDR2 is FQNENV. The CDR3 contains 17 residues. V was cut by 5 bases and J by 6 bases, with 25 bases left in between. Here the CDR3 DNA reads TGTGCCAGCAGCGTACGGATGGTCGTTAGAAAGACCAATGGCTACACCTTC. Protein: CASSVRMVVRKTNGYTF.

This clonotype was counted ten times or more. This rearrangement joins TRBV4-2 to TRBJ2-7; 7 bases are a match to TRBD1. The CDR3 length is 13 residues. Trimming removed 8 bases from V and 2 bases from J; junction bases left unmatched: 6. Germline CDR1 LGHNA, CDR2 YNFKEQ. CDR3 nucleotides: TGTGCCAGCGGACCGGGACAGACCTACGAGCAGTACTTC. The encoded protein is CASGPGQTYEQYF.

This clonotype appeared a single time. One base away lies a much larger clone, so this may be a sequencing read error. The V call is TRBV10-2, the J call TRBJ1-2, with no clear D. Trimming cost V 4 bases and J 4 bases, with 22 bases left between them. This CDR3 comprises 17 residues. Germline assignment: CDR1 WSHSY and CDR2 SAAADI. CDR3 residues: CASSVWHTSRKTYGYTF. CDR3 nucleotide sequence: TGCGCCAGCAGTGTCTGGCACACTTCTAGAAAGACCTATGGCTACACCTTC.

Details on this clonotype: This may be a read error: a much more frequent sequence differs by one nucleotide. J is TRBJ1-5 and V is TRBV5-8; no clear D gene. Germline V gives CDR1 SGHTS, CDR2 YDEGEE. The CDR3 is 15 amino acids. In DNA, the CDR3 is TGTGCCAGCAGCTTGCGACCGTATAGCAATCAGCTCCAGCATTTT. Protein: CASSLRPYSNQLQHF.

This clonotype was seen repeatedly, ten times or more. The chain combines TRBV12-3 or TRBV12-4 with TRBJ1-2; no definite D call. There are 17 residues in the CDR3. V lost 5 bases and J 4 bases, leaving 23 bases between the germline ends. In DNA, the CDR3 is TGTGCCAGCAGTATGGAACCCACAGCAGGAAAGACCTATGGCTACACCTTC. It codes for CASSMEPTAGKTYGYTF.

This clonotype was found a few times. The chain combines TRBV7-9 with TRBJ2-1; 10 bases agree with TRBD2. Trimming cost V 6 bases and J 5 bases; bases outside gene matches: 4. The CDR3 has 14 residues. The V gene's germline CDR1 is SEHNR and CDR2 FQNEAQ (reference sequence). The chain's CDR3 is CASSLAGADNEQFF. The CDR3 nucleotides are TGTGCCAGCAGTCTAGCGGGAGCGGACAATGAGCAGTTCTTC.

The table lists this clonotype with many counts. The chain carries TRBV19 and TRBJ2-7; 7 bases are shared with TRBD1. The V gene end was trimmed by 7 bases and the J gene end by 5 bases; junction bases not matched to a gene: 11. Per the germline V gene, CDR1 is LNHDA and CDR2 is SQIVND (reference sequence). CDR3 length: 14 amino acids. CDR3 nucleotide sequence: TGTGCCAGTACCCCGACAGGGTGGTTGAACGAGCAGTACTTC. The encoded protein is CASTPTGWLNEQYF.

This clonotype was seen more than once but under ten times. The chain recombines TRBV24-1 with TRBJ2-5, with 7 bases lining up with TRBD1. CDR1 is KGHDR, CDR2 SFDVKD, per germline. The ends lost 3 bases at V and 5 bases at J; junction bases unmatched: 5. The CDR3 has 14 amino acids. CDR3 sequence reads: CATSDNRGWETQYF. In DNA form, the CDR3 reads TGTGCCACCAGTGATAACAGGGGTTGGGAGACCCAGTACTTC.

This clonotype was seen many times. This chain joins TRBV6-4 and TRBJ2-2; 9 bases map to TRBD1. The CDR3 is 14 residues long. Trimming removed 4 bases from V and 3 bases from J; junction bases left unmatched: 0. Germline values: CDR1 MRHNA, CDR2 SNTAGT. The CDR3 region has the DNA TGTGCCAGCAGTGGGACAGGGGACACCGGGGAGCTGTTTTTT. It specifies CASSGTGDTGELFF.

This clonotype was detected ten times or more. The chain recombines TRBV27 with TRBJ2-3, with 10 bases lining up with TRBD2. Germline trimming cut 1 base from V and 7 bases from J; bases unmatched to any gene: 11. Per germline, CDR1 MNHEY and CDR2 SMNVEV (reference sequence). The CDR3 has 17 residues. CDR3 coding DNA: TGTGCCAGCAGTTTATTTCCTAGCGGGGGCCTTCGGTATACGCAGTATTTT. This sequence encodes CASSLFPSGGLRYTQYF.

Points on this clonotype: One junction end does not reproduce the germline sequence, and a read error may be involved. V usage is TRBV6-2 or TRBV6-3 and J usage is TRBJ2-7, with 7 bases identical to TRBD1. CDR1 and CDR2 from the germline V gene are MNHEY and SVGEGT. This CDR3 spans 15 amino acids. The CDR3 loop is CAGRSGRDSHYEQYF. The CDR3 nucleotides are TGTGCCGGCAGGTCAGGCCGGGACAGTCACTACGAGCAGTACTTC.